Sequencing of this T cell receptor beta chain was carried out in a study of shared clonotypes between healthy human individuals. As regards this clone: What it recognizes is unknown.

Genomic DNA from each subset was divided evenly over several immunoSEQ plates. Libraries were prepared by immunoSEQ multiplex PCR; TCRdb keeps only in-frame clonotypes and omits some of them. The repertoire holds some 2,500,000 clones, with under 95% as singletons. The study's findings and limits: Estimated richness was generally greater in naive than memory subsets.

The TCR originated in a man in his late teens or twenties in good health. Some clones in this sample may be carry-over from other donors' samples. The material sequenced was naive CD4+ T cells from PBMCs. Stated subset: CD45RA+ positively selected.

CDR3 residues: CSVDSGPDPQTQYF. Written as DNA, the CDR3 is TGCAGCGTTGATAGCGGGCCGGACCCCCAGACCCAGTACTTC. The chain couples TRBV29-1 to TRBJ2-5, with 7 nucleotides matching TRBD2. The CDR3 runs 14 residues. V gave up 3 bases and J gave up 6 bases; unmatched junction bases: 10. Germline loops: CDR1 SQVTM, CDR2 ANQGSEA.